These 5 T cell receptor beta chains came from one sample sequenced in a study of blood T cell repertoires in COVID-19 (dated by TCRdb to the early 2020s). Library preparation employed the immunoSEQ multiplex PCR assay. Sourced from immuneACCESS, this table was stored by TCRdb with only in-frame sequences that have V and J called. A share of the clones is absent; for the studies checked, an unresolved V gene accounts for under half, and the remainder has no known explanation. For this sample there are some 170,000 clones; 75% to 90% appear just once. Around 7.8% of the sample goes to the ten largest clones. The material sequenced was peripheral blood. The receptors shown here come from a woman aged 60-75 years with acute or convalescent COVID-19.

This sequence joins TRBV2 and TRBJ1-2, with 10 bases matching TRBD1. The CDR3 contains 14 residues. V shed 5 bases, J shed 7 bases, and the junction held 7 bases outside the gene matches. CDR1 is SNHLY and CDR2 is FYNNEI in the germline V gene. The DNA for the CDR3 is TGTGCCAGCAGTCCAGGGGACAGGGGTCGTGGCTACACCTTC. Encoded protein: CASSPGDRGRGYTF.

This sequence joins TRBV2 and TRBJ2-2, with TRBD2 matching over 8 bases. CDR1 SNHLY and CDR2 FYNNEI come from the germline V gene. Trimming cost V 6 bases and J 8 bases; bases outside gene matches: 14. The CDR3 consists of 16 residues. This CDR3 reads CASRSVPGLVPGELFF. Written as DNA, the CDR3 is TGTGCCAGCAGGTCCGTCCCGGGACTAGTTCCTGGGGAGCTGTTTTTT.

The chain carries TRBV4-1 and TRBJ1-3, with unresolved D. There are 13 residues in the CDR3. V was clipped by 4 bases and J by 4 bases, with 8 bases between them. The V gene's germline CDR1 is MGHRA and CDR2 YSYEKL. CDR3 coding DNA: TGCGCCAGCAGCCTCTCGGAGGGAAACACCATATATTTT. Amino acid sequence: CASSLSEGNTIYF.

The chain recombines TRBV30 with TRBJ1-1; D perhaps matches TRBD1 (6 bases). V lost 5 bases and J lost 1, with 11 bases in between. Germline V gene lookup returns CDR1 GTSNPN and CDR2 SVGIG (reference sequence). The CDR3 length is 13 residues. This CDR3 is CAWATGPNTEAFF. CDR3 nucleotides: TGTGCCTGGGCGACAGGCCCGAACACTGAAGCTTTCTTT.

The gene calls are TRBV15 and TRBJ2-7; 8 bases match TRBD2. CDR1 is LNHNV and CDR2 is YYDKDF in the germline V gene (reference sequence). This CDR3 region has 19 residues. The ends lost 1 base at V and 3 bases at J; junction bases unmatched: 17. The CDR3 is CATSRAGDSGAGELYEQYF. The CDR3 DNA sequence: TGTGCCACCAGCAGAGCCGGGGATAGCGGGGCGGGGGAGCTCTACGAGCAGTACTTC. The whole variable domain, remainder taken from reference TRBV15 and TRBJ2-7, is DAMVIQNPRYQVTQFGKPVTLSCSQTLNHNVMYWYQQKSSQAPKLLFHYYDKDFNNEADTPDNFQSRRPNTSFCFLDIRSPGLGDTAMYLCATSRAGDSGAGELYEQYFGPGTRLTVT.